This entry describes one T cell receptor beta chain. The CDR3 is made up of 11 amino acids. Per the germline V gene, CDR1 is SEHNR and CDR2 is FQNEAQ (reference sequence). These data originate in a study of CXCR3-negative and CXCR3-positive naive CD8 T cells. The authors prepared UMI-labeled TRB cDNA libraries by 5' RACE. TCRdb re-called the 5' RACE reads; one entry per CDR3 protein, DNA not given. In all, the sample yields some 25,000 distinct CDR3 sequences. The TCR originated in a human donor in good health. Some clones in this sample may be carry-over from other donors' samples. The chain carries TRBV7-9 and TRBJ2-1; TCRdb proposes TRBD2, but this gene call is untestable without DNA. Material: naive CXCR3- CD8+ T cells from blood. Subset defined: CD45RO-CCR7+CD27+CD95- naive CD8+ T cells lacking CXCR3 (TNR3-). This CDR3 reads CASSSPLDYIF.